One sample yielded the 23 T cell receptor beta chains listed below, sequenced in a study of blood T cells in healthy people across ages. The second PCR ran roughly 6 to 11 cycles with a sample-barcoded 5' primer and J-beta primers. A single record per CDR3 protein comes from TCRdb applying MiXCR to the 5' RACE reads. Found here are around 870,000 distinct CDR3 sequences, about 28% of them singletons; the top ten hold around 15%. Sequencing input: blood. These receptors came from a woman at least 80 years old in good health.

The gene calls are TRBV20-1 and TRBJ1-6; D remains ambiguous. V was clipped by 2 bases and J by 9 bases, with 11 bases between them. The CDR3 has 13 amino acids. Germline CDR1 reads DFQATT; CDR2 reads SNEGSKA (reference sequence). The CDR3 DNA reads as TGCAGTGCTAGAAGGGCCAACAGTTCACCCCTCCACTTT. It encodes CSARRANSSPLHF.

The rearrangement joins TRBV20-1 to TRBJ2-3; weak D call: TRBD2 (5 bases). This CDR3 spans 16 amino acids. Trimming removed 4 bases from V and 3 bases from J, with 20 bases in between. Germline values: CDR1 DFQATT, CDR2 SNEGSKA (reference sequence). The CDR3 coding sequence is TGCAGTGCTACTTGGCGGGTGGGCCTGGAAACAGATACGCAGTATTTT. This sequence encodes CSATWRVGLETDTQYF.

This clonotype has at least ten counts. The genes are TRBV6-5 and TRBJ2-3, with 7 bases that match TRBD1. This CDR3 comprises 16 residues. Germline V gene lookup returns CDR1 MNHEY and CDR2 SVGAGI. V gave up 0 bases and J gave up 2 bases; unmatched junction bases: 5. DNA for the CDR3: TGTGCCAGCAGTTACTCCACAGGGGCAGCCACAGATACGCAGTATTTT. Translation gives CASSYSTGAATDTQYF.

The chain is built from TRBV7-2 and TRBJ2-3, with 8 bases that match TRBD1. Germline CDR1 reads SGHTA; CDR2 reads FQGNSA. CDR3 length: 17 amino acids. Trimming removed 1 base from V and 3 bases from J; junction bases left unmatched: 9. The CDR3 loop reads CASSLVDRDVRTDTQYF. CDR3 bases: TGTGCCAGCAGCTTAGTGGACAGGGACGTGCGGACAGATACGCAGTATTTT.

CDR3 in DNA: TGTGCCAGCAGCTTCAACAGTGGGATTAATCAGCCCCAGCATTTT. This gives the protein CASSFNSGINQPQHF. This chain uses TRBV5-5 with TRBJ1-5; no clear D. The germline V and J ends were trimmed by 2 bases and 4 bases, with 13 bases remaining between them. The CDR3 runs to 15 residues. CDR1 and CDR2 (germline): SGHKS, YYEKEE (reference sequence).

With regard to this clonotype: A much larger clonotype is one base distant, so this may be a read error. The chain has TRBV2 and TRBJ2-4; 7 bases fit TRBD2. The CDR3 totals 15 residues. Trimming cost V 5 bases and J 0 bases; bases outside gene matches: 4. CDR1 and CDR2 (germline): SNHLY, FYNNEI. The CDR3 DNA follows: TGTGCCAGCAGTCAGGCGGGGGTAGCCAAAAACATTCAGTACTTC. This encodes CASSQAGVAKNIQYF. Full variable domain (outside the CDR3, taken from reference TRBV2 and TRBJ2-4): EPEVTQTPSHQVTQMGQEVILRCVPISNHLYFYWYRQILGQKVEFLVSFYNNEISEKSEIFDDQFSVERPDGSNFTLKIRSTKLEDSAMYFCASSQAGVAKNIQYFGAGTRLSVL.

At least ten counts were recorded for this clonotype. V usage is TRBV6-6 and J usage is TRBJ2-7, with D perhaps matching TRBD1 (5 bases). Trimming removed 1 base from V and 9 bases from J, with 13 bases in between. This CDR3 has 13 amino acids. CDR1 MNHNY and CDR2 SVGAGI come from the germline V gene (reference sequence). The CDR3 bases are TGTGCCAGCAGTTACTTACAGGCGGAAGGGCAGTACTTC. It yields the protein CASSYLQAEGQYF.

The chain is built from TRBV7-9 and TRBJ2-5; the D gene is possibly TRBD2 (7 bases). The J call may be wrong; the DNA end is better matched by TRBJ2-7. The CDR3 runs 16 residues. Germline CDR1 and CDR2: SEHNR and FQNEAQ (reference sequence). CDR3: CASSPWGGGPTYEQYF. For the CDR3, the DNA is TGTGCCAGCAGCCCCTGGGGAGGGGGGCCTACCTACGAGCAGTACTTC.

J is TRBJ2-5 and V is TRBV20-1, with 11 bases identical to TRBD2. With 6 bases clipped from V and 5 bases from J, the junction kept 14 bases outside the gene matches. Germline-derived CDR1 and CDR2 are DFQATT and SNEGSKA (reference sequence). This CDR3 comprises 16 residues. The CDR3, as DNA: TGCAGTGCCAGTGCGGTAGCGGGAGGGCCTGTTGAGACCCAGTACTTC. Its protein is CSASAVAGGPVETQYF.

This rearrangement joins TRBV7-9 to TRBJ1-1; D is unresolved. Trimming removed 6 bases from V and 1 base from J, with 12 bases in between. Germline V gene data show CDR1 as SEHNR and CDR2 as FQNEAQ (reference sequence). This CDR3 region has 14 residues. The DNA for the CDR3 is TGTGCCAGCAGATACGACTTCTCGAACACTGAAGCTTTCTTT. Its translation: CASRYDFSNTEAFF. The full variable domain, in which reference TRBV7-9 and TRBJ1-1 provide the parts outside the CDR3, is DTGVSQNPRHKITKRGQNVTFRCDPISEHNRLYWYRQTLGQGPEFLTYFQNEAQLEKSRLLSDRFSAERPKGSFSTLEIQRTEQGDSAMYLCASRYDFSNTEAFFGQGTRLTVV.

Worth noting for this clonotype: A single base separates this from a much larger clone, so it may be a read error. The gene calls are TRBV3-1 and TRBJ2-5, with D tentatively TRBD2 (6 bases). V shed 3 bases and J shed 11 bases, with 22 bases lying between them. The CDR3 consists of 15 residues. Germline CDR1 is LGHDT and CDR2 is YNNKEL (reference sequence). The CDR3 region is CASSQPGTGVSEQYF. The CDR3 coding sequence is TGTGCCAGCAGCCAGCCCGGGACTGGAGTTAGTGAGCAGTACTTC.

This clonotype was seen ten or more times. The J gene is TRBJ1-2, the V gene TRBV5-1; D unclear. Trimming took 4 bases from V and 0 from J, leaving 10 bases between them. The CDR3 is 14 amino acids. Germline V gene sequence: CDR1 SGHRS, CDR2 YFSETQ. Here the CDR3 reads CASSTDGTNYGYTF. The DNA of the CDR3 is TGCGCCAGCAGCACGGACGGAACTAACTATGGCTACACCTTC.

In this sample, this clonotype turned up many times. The rearrangement links TRBV20-1 to TRBJ2-3, with TRBD2 matching 12 bases. V lost 4 bases and J lost 6; bases outside the gene matches: 8. This CDR3 spans 15 amino acids. Germline V CDR1 and CDR2: DFQATT, SNEGSKA (reference sequence). Written as DNA, the CDR3 is TGCAGTGCTACCGCCGGACTAGCGGGACCCGATACGCAGTATTTT. Translating it yields CSATAGLAGPDTQYF.

This chain connects TRBV5-6 to TRBJ1-2; no reliable D call. This CDR3 has 12 amino acids. Trimming pared 4 bases from V and 5 bases from J, leaving 9 bases between. From germline, CDR1 is SGHDT and CDR2 YYEEEE. The DNA for the CDR3 is TGTGCCAGCAGCCGTGCGAGTTATGGCTACACCTTC. Translating it yields CASSRASYGYTF.

Notes on this clonotype: A much larger clone sits a single nucleotide away, making a read error possible. J is TRBJ2-1 and V is TRBV3-1; 8 bases map to TRBD2. The germline gives CDR1 LGHDT, CDR2 YNNKEL (reference sequence). V gave up 3 bases and J gave up 3 bases; unmatched junction bases: 10. The CDR3 runs to 17 residues. The CDR3 reads CASSHERGGNFYNEQFF. The CDR3 bases are TGTGCCAGCAGCCATGAACGGGGGGGGAATTTCTACAATGAGCAGTTCTTC.

The rearrangement links TRBV4-1 to TRBJ2-3, with D perhaps TRBD1 (5 bases). Looked up from germline, CDR1 is MGHRA and CDR2 is YSYEKL. Trimming shortened V by 0 bases and J by 2 bases, and 12 bases separated the two germline ends. CDR3 length: 16 amino acids. The DNA for the CDR3 is TGCGCCAGCAGCCAAGATGGGGCCGGGCCCACAGATACGCAGTATTTT. Amino acid sequence: CASSQDGAGPTDTQYF.

This clonotype was seen repeatedly, ten times or more. CDR3 in DNA: TGCGCCAGCAGCCAACAGGGCAGGAGGGAGACCCAGTACTTC. Translation: CASSQQGRRETQYF. The gene calls are TRBV5-1 and TRBJ2-5; a weak D match, TRBD1 (6 bases). The CDR3 has 14 residues. The V gene's germline CDR1 is SGHRS and CDR2 YFSETQ. V lost 4 bases to trimming and J lost 5 bases, with 15 bases between them.

The chain links TRBV6-2 or TRBV6-3 to TRBJ1-1; no clear D gene. Trimming stripped 6 bases from V and 1 base from J, with 18 bases between. Germline V gives CDR1 MNHEY, CDR2 SVGEGT. There are 16 residues in the CDR3. The CDR3 DNA sequence: TGTGCCAGCAGGCTACTTGACCTCAACAGGAACACTGAAGCTTTCTTT. Translating it yields CASRLLDLNRNTEAFF.

This clonotype was seen a handful of times. As DNA, the CDR3 is TGCAGTGCTAGAGATCCGGGGGCGGGGTGGTCACCCCTCCACTTT. This sequence encodes CSARDPGAGWSPLHF. The chain recombines TRBV20-1 with TRBJ1-6, with a possible D match to TRBD1 (6 bases). The length of the CDR3 is 15 residues. CDR1 and CDR2 from the germline V gene are DFQATT and SNEGSKA (reference sequence). The V end was cut by 0 bases, the J end by 10 bases, with 16 bases between.

Ten or more counts support this clonotype. The chain couples TRBV6-2 or TRBV6-3 to TRBJ1-2; 7 bases are shared with TRBD1. This CDR3 comprises 13 residues. The germline CDR1 and CDR2 sequences are MNHEY and SVGEGT. Germline trimming cut 8 bases from V and 3 bases from J; bases unmatched to any gene: 6. The CDR3 sequence is CASVHDRDYGYTF. The CDR3 nucleotides read TGTGCCAGCGTGCACGACAGGGACTATGGCTACACCTTC.

This clonotype came up a few times. The genes are TRBV7-9 and TRBJ2-4; D is ambiguous. The germline V gene has CDR1 SEHNR and CDR2 FQNEAQ (reference sequence). The CDR3 spans 16 residues. V shed 1 base and J shed 0 bases, with 10 bases lying between them. The CDR3 here is CASSLGGLIAKNIQYF. CDR3 DNA sequence: TGTGCCAGCAGCTTAGGCGGCTTAATAGCCAAAAACATTCAGTACTTC.

This rearrangement joins TRBV10-1 to TRBJ1-6, with D unclear. There are 14 residues in the CDR3. V was trimmed by 5 bases and J by 7 bases, leaving 12 bases between them. Germline V gene lookup returns CDR1 WNHNN and CDR2 SYGVQD (reference sequence). This CDR3 is CASSQDPSNSPLHF. As DNA, the CDR3 is TGCGCCAGCAGTCAAGACCCCTCCAATTCACCCCTCCACTTT.

This clonotype has at least ten counts. V usage is TRBV29-1 and J usage is TRBJ1-2; D unresolved. Germline CDR1 and CDR2: SQVTM and ANQGSEA. V dropped 1 base and J dropped 8 bases, with 11 bases sitting between them. CDR3 length: 12 residues. The CDR3, as DNA: TGCAGCGTTGAAGTGGCCGCCTCGGGCTACACCTTC. Encoded protein: CSVEVAASGYTF.